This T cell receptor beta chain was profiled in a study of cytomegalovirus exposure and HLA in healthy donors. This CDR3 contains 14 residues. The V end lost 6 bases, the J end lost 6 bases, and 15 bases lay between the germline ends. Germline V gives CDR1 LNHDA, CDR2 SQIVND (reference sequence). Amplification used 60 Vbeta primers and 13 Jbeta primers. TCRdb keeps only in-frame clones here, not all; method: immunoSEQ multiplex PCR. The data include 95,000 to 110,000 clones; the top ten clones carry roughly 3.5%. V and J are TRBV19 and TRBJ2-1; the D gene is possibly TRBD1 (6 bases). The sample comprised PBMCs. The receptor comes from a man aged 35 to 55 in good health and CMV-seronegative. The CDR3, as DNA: TGTGCCAGTAGCCTCGTCCTCAGGGGCAATGAGCAGTTCTTC. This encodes CASSLVLRGNEQFF.